Listed below are T cell receptor beta chains from one sample, sequenced in a study of T cell changes during pregnancy in multiple sclerosis. The repertoire was sequenced with immunoSEQ multiplex PCR; TCRdb's copy has only in-frame clones and lacks some. This table has about 44,000 clones, approximately 96% appearing once. Sequencing was performed on peripheral blood, taken in the second trimester of pregnancy. These receptors all stem from a female donor with multiple sclerosis, enrolled in a pregnancy study. The CDR3 runs from the conserved cysteine through the conserved F or W. D genes are given only for firm matches. Only some rows state a clone size, as once, few, many or a class for expanded clones.

V gene: TRBV27
D gene: TRBD2
J gene: TRBJ2-1
clone size: NA
CDR3 DNA: TGTGCCAGCAGGCCACTAGCGGGAGGGGCCTACAATGAGCAGTTCTTC
CDR3 protein: CASRPLAGGAYNEQFF

V gene: TRBV2
D gene: TRBD2
J gene: TRBJ2-7
clone size: NA
CDR3 DNA: TGTGCCAGCAGTGAAAGACTAGCGGGGGGCCCGGGGGAGCAGTACTTC
CDR3 protein: CASSERLAGGPGEQYF

V gene: TRBV5-5
D gene: NA
J gene: TRBJ2-3
clone size: NA
CDR3 DNA: TGTGCCAGCAGCCGGTATGTAGATACGCAGTATTTT
CDR3 protein: CASSRYVDTQYF

V gene: TRBV27
D gene: TRBD1
J gene: TRBJ2-1
clone size: NA
CDR3 DNA: TGTGCCAGCAGCCCAAACCGCGGGATGAGGACAGGGGACAATGAGCAGTTCTTC
CDR3 protein: CASSPNRGMRTGDNEQFF

V gene: TRBV4-3
D gene: TRBD1
J gene: TRBJ2-5
clone size: NA
CDR3 DNA: TGCGCCAGCAGCCAAGAGGGGACAGGCCGCTACCAAGAGACCCAGTACTTC
CDR3 protein: CASSQEGTGRYQETQYF

V gene: TRBV10-3
D gene: NA
J gene: TRBJ2-1
clone size: NA
CDR3 DNA: TGTGCCATCAGTGAGTCCCTACCCAATGAGCAGTTCTTC
CDR3 protein: CAISESLPNEQFF

V gene: TRBV7-9
D gene: NA
J gene: TRBJ1-1
clone size: once
CDR3 DNA: TGTGCCAGCAGCAAAGGGGGGAACACTGAAGCTTTCTTT
CDR3 protein: CASSKGGNTEAFF

V gene: TRBV2
D gene: TRBD1
J gene: TRBJ1-6
clone size: NA
CDR3 DNA: TGTGCCAGCAGTGTTCTCCCTCTTTCTACAGGGGGTTCCTATAATTCACCCCTCCACTTT
CDR3 protein: CASSVLPLSTGGSYNSPLHF

V gene: TRBV30
D gene: NA
J gene: TRBJ1-3
clone size: NA
CDR3 DNA: TGTGCCTGGAGTTCGGGAACTGGAAACACCATATATTTT
CDR3 protein: CAWSSGTGNTIYF

V gene: TRBV5-8
D gene: TRBD1
J gene: TRBJ1-5
clone size: NA
CDR3 DNA: TGTGCCAGCAGCTTCGGGACAGGGATCAACCAGCCCCAGCATTTT
CDR3 protein: CASSFGTGINQPQHF

V gene: TRBV5-1
D gene: TRBD1
J gene: TRBJ2-1
clone size: once
CDR3 DNA: TGCGCCAGCAGCGGGGGACAGACTTCCTACAATGAGCAGTTCTTC
CDR3 protein: CASSGGQTSYNEQFF

V gene: TRBV18
D gene: NA
J gene: TRBJ1-1
clone size: NA
CDR3 DNA: TGTGCCAGCTCACCGCCGGGGTTAGGCACTGAAGCTTTCTTT
CDR3 protein: CASSPPGLGTEAFF

V gene: TRBV18
D gene: NA
J gene: TRBJ1-1
clone size: once
CDR3 DNA: TGTGCCAGCTCACCAAGGGGGTCCCGAGGCACTGAAGCTTTCTTT
CDR3 protein: CASSPRGSRGTEAFF

V gene: TRBV19
D gene: TRBD1
J gene: TRBJ2-2
clone size: NA
CDR3 DNA: TGTGCCAGTAGTATTAGGGGGCCAGGACAGATTAACACCGGGGAGCTGTTTTTT
CDR3 protein: CASSIRGPGQINTGELFF